This T cell receptor beta chain was recovered during a study of early T cells in non-severe SARS-CoV-2 infection. About the study: Sequencing was performed on bulk RNA from unsorted whole blood, leaving chains unpaired. Study outcomes and limitations: VDJdb matches were skewed toward anti-spike CD8 T cell responses.

Germline V gene lookup returns CDR1 MGHDK and CDR2 SYGVNS. This CDR3 comprises 17 residues. The V gene end was trimmed by 2 bases and the J gene end by 1 base; junction bases not matched to a gene: 10. This clonotype was seen many times. Its target is not known. Individual cDNA molecules received unique molecular identifiers during library preparation. TCRdb reanalysed the 5' RACE reads using MiXCR and keeps one entry per CDR3 protein. Altogether roughly 34,000 distinct CDR3 sequences are present, around 6% being singletons, with the ten largest covering 7.6%. V is TRBV25-1 and J is TRBJ1-1; TRBD1 agrees at 7 bases. The sequencing sample was made of whole blood. The sequence was collected from an adult who was a healthcare worker with PCR-confirmed SARS-CoV-2 infection or an uninfected control (not recorded which). CDR3 sequence (DNA): TGTGCCAGCAGTGAAGGGGGACAGAAAGCGGGGAACACTGAAGCTTTCTTT. Translated, it gives CASSEGGQKAGNTEAFF.